This T cell receptor beta chain was profiled in a study of graft-versus-host responses after intestinal transplantation. To note about this clone: Its antigen is not known.

The trim removed 5 bases at V and 5 bases at J, leaving 6 bases unmatched. This CDR3 region has 13 residues. Per the germline V gene, CDR1 is GTSNPN and CDR2 is SVGIG (reference sequence). Assay: immunoSEQ multiplex PCR; the TCRdb copy retains only in-frame clones and omits some. The table has tens of thousands of clones, around 86% seen once. The chain is built from TRBV30 and TRBJ1-1; 9 positions agree with TRBD1. This sample comprised unstimulated CD8+ T cells sorted from spleen or lymph node cells, obtained before transplant. The TCR comes from a human donor who was the organ donor for an intestinal transplant. The chain's CDR3 is CAWGGQGGTEAFF. The CDR3 bases are TGTGCCTGGGGGGGACAGGGAGGGACTGAAGCTTTCTTT.